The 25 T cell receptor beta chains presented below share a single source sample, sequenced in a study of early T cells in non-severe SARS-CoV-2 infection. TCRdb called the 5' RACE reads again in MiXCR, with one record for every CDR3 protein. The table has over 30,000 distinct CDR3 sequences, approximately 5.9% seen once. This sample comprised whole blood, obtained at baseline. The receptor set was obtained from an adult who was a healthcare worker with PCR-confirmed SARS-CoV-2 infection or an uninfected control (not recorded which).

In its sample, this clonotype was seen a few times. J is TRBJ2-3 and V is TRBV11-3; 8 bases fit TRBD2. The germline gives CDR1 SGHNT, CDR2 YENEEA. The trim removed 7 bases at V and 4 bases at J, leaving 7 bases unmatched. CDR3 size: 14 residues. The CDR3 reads CASKAGAEADTQYF. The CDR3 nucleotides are TGTGCCAGCAAAGCGGGAGCGGAGGCAGATACGCAGTATTTT.

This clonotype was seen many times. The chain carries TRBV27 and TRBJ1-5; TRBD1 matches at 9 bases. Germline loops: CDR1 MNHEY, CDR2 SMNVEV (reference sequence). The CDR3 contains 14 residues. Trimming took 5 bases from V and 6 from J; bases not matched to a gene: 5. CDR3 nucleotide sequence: TGTGCCAGCAGTCCGGACAGGGGTCGTCAGCCCCAGCATTTT. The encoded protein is CASSPDRGRQPQHF.

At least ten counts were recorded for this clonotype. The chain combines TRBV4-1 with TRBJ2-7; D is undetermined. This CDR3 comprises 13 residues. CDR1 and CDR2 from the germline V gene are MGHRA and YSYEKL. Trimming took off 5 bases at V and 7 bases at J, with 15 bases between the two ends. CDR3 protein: CASSYRHLEEQYF. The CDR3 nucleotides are TGCGCCAGCAGCTACCGACATTTGGAAGAGCAGTACTTC.

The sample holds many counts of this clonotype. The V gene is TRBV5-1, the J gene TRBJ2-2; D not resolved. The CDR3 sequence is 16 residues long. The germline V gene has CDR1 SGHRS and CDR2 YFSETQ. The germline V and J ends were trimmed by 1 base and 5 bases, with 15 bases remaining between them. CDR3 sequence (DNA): TGCGCCAGCAGCTTGACAAGTGACATAAGGACCGGGGAGCTGTTTTTT. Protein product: CASSLTSDIRTGELFF.

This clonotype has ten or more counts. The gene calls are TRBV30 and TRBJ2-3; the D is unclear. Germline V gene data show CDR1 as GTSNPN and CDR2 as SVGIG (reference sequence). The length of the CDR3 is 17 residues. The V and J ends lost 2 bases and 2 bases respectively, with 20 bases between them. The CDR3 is CAWSLPGPTTVTDTQYF. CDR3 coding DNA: TGTGCCTGGAGTCTCCCGGGTCCTACAACGGTCACAGATACGCAGTATTTT. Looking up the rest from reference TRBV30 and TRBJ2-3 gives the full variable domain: SQTIHQWPATLVQPVGSPLSLECTVEGTSNPNLYWYRQAAGRGLQLLFYSVGIGQISSEVPQNLSASRPQDRQFILSSKKLLLSDSGFYLCAWSLPGPTTVTDTQYFGPGTRLTVL.

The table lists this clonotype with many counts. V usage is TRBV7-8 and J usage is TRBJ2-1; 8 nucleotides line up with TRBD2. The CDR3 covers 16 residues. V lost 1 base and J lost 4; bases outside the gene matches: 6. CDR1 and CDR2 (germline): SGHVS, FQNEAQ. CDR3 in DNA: TGTGCCAGCAGCTTAGTCAGCGGGAGTCGATACAATGAGCAGTTCTTC. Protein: CASSLVSGSRYNEQFF.

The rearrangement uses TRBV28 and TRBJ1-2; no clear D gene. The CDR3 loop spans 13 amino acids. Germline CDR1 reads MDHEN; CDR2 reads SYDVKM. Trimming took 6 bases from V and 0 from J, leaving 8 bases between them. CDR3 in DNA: TGTGCCAGCAGCCCTTTGCCTAACTATGGCTACACCTTC. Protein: CASSPLPNYGYTF.

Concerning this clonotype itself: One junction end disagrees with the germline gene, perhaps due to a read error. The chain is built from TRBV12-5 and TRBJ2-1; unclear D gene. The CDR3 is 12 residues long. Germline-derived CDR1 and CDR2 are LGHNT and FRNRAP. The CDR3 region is CASGLGYNEQFF. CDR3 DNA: TGTGCTAGTGGCTTGGGCTACAATGAGCAGTTCTTC.

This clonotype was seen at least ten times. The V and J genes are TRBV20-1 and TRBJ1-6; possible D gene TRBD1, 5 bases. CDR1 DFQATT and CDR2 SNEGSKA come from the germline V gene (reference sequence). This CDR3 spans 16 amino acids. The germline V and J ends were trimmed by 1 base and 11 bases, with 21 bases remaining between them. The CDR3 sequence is CSARVPLGEGHAPLHF. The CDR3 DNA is TGCAGTGCTAGAGTTCCCTTGGGGGAGGGGCATGCACCCCTCCACTTT.

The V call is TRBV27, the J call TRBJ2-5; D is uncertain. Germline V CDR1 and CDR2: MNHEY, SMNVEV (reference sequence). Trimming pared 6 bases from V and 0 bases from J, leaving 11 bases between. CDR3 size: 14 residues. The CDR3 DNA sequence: TGTGCCAGCAGCGGGTTGGGGTACCAAGAGACCCAGTACTTC. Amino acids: CASSGLGYQETQYF.

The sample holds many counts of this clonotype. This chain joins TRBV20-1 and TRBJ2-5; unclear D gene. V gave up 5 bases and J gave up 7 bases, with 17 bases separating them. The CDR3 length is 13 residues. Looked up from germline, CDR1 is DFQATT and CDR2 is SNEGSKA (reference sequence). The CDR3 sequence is CSAEESSSGTQYF. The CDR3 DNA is TGCAGTGCTGAGGAGAGCTCGTCCGGGACCCAGTACTTC.

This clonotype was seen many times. The CDR3 bases are TGTGCCAGCAGCCAAGATGTGACTTGGCGGTACTTC. Protein sequence: CASSQDVTWRYF. V usage is TRBV14 and J usage is TRBJ2-7; the D is unclear. CDR1 is SGHDN and CDR2 is FVKESK in the germline V gene. V was pared by 0 bases and J by 12 bases, with 12 bases between. The CDR3 length is 12 residues.

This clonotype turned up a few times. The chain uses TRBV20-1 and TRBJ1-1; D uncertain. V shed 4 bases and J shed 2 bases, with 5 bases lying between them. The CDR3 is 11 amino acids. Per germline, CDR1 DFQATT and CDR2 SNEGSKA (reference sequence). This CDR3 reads CSAMVNTEAFF. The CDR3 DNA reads TGCAGTGCTATGGTAAACACTGAAGCTTTCTTT.

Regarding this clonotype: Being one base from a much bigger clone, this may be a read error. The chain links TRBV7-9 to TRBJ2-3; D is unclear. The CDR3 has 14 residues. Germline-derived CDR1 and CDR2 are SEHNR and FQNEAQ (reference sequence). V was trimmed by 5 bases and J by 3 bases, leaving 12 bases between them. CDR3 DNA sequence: TGTGCCAGCAGCCCGCACACACGGACAGATACGCAGTATTTT. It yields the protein CASSPHTRTDTQYF. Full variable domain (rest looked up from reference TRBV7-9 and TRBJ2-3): DTGVSQNPRHKITKRGQNVTFRCDPISEHNRLYWYRQTLGQGPEFLTYFQNEAQLEKSRLLSDRFSAERPKGSFSTLEIQRTEQGDSAMYLCASSPHTRTDTQYFGPGTRLTVL.

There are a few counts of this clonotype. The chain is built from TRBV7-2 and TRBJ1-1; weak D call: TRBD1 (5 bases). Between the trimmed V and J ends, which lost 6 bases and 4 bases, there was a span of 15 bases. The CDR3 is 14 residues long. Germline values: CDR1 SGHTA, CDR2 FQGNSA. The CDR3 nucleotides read TGTGCCAGCAGATTGGGCGGGGGGTCCACTGAAGCTTTCTTT. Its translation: CASRLGGGSTEAFF.

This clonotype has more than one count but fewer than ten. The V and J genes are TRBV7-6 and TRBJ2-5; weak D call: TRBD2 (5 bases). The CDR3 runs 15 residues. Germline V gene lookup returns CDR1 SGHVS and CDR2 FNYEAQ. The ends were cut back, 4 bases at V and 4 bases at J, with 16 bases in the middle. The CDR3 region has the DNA TGTGCCAGCAGCTCGGACGGGGTCTGGGGAGAGACCCAGTACTTC. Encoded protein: CASSSDGVWGETQYF.

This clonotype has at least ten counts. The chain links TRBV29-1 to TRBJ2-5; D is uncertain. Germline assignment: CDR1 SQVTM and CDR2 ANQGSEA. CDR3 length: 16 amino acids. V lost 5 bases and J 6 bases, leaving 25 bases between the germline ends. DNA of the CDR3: TGCAGCGTTATGATAAAGGACCGAGAATACCGGAAGACCCAGTACTTC. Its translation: CSVMIKDREYRKTQYF.

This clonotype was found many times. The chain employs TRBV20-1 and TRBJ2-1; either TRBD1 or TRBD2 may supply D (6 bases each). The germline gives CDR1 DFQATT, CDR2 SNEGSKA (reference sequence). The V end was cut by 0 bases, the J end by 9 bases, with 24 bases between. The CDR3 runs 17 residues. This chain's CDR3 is CSARDPLDYGGSGEQFF. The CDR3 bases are TGCAGTGCTAGAGATCCCTTGGACTATGGGGGCAGTGGTGAGCAGTTCTTC.

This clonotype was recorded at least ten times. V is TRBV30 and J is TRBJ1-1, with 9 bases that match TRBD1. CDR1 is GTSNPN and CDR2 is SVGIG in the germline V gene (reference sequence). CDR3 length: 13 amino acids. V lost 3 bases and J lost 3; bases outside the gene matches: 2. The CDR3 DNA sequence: TGTGCCTGGAGGGGGACAGGGTACACTGAAGCTTTCTTT. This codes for CAWRGTGYTEAFF.

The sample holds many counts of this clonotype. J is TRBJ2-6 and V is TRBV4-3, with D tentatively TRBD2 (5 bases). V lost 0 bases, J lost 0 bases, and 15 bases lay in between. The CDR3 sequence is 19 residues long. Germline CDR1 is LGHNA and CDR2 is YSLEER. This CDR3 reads CASSQDLSGYLSGANVLTF. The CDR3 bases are TGCGCCAGCAGCCAAGATCTATCGGGGTATCTCTCTGGGGCCAACGTCCTGACTTTC.

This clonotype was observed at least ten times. The CDR3 coding sequence is TGTGCCAGCAGTTACCGTACAGGGGGCACAGATACGCAGTATTTT. Encoded protein: CASSYRTGGTDTQYF. The rearrangement uses TRBV6-2 or TRBV6-3 and TRBJ2-3; 7 bases agree with TRBD1. Trimming took 2 bases from V and 1 from J; bases not matched to a gene: 3. The V gene's germline CDR1 is MNHEY and CDR2 SVGEGT. The CDR3 spans 15 residues.

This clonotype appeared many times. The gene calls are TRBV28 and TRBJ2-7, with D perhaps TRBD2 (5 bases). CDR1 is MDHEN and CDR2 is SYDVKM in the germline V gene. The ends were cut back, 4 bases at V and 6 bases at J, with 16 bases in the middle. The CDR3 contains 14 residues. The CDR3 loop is CASSSPPPTSEQYF. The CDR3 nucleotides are TGTGCCAGCAGTTCTCCTCCCCCAACTAGCGAGCAGTACTTC. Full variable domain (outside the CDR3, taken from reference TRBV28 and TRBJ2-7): DVKVTQSSRYLVKRTGEKVFLECVQDMDHENMFWYRQDPGLGLRLIYFSYDVKMKEKGDIPEGYSVSREKKERFSLILESASTNQTSMYLCASSSPPPTSEQYFGPGTRLTVT.

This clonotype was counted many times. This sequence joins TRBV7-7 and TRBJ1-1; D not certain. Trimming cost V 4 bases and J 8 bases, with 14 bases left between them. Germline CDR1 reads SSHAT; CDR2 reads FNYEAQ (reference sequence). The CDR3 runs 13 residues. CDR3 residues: CASSSPPESEAFF. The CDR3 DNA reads TGTGCCAGCAGCTCCCCCCCCGAATCAGAAGCTTTCTTT.

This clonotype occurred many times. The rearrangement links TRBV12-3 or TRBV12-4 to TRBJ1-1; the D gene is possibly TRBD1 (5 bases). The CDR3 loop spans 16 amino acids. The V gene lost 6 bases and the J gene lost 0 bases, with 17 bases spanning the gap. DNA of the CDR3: TGTGCCAGCAGCGCCCGGGACCGTACCATGAACACTGAAGCTTTCTTT. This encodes CASSARDRTMNTEAFF.

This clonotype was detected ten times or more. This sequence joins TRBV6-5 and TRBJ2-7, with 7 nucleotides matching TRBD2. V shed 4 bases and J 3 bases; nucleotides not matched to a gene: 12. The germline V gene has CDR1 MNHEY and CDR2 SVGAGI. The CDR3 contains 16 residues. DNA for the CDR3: TGTGCCAGCAGTTTTCGGCCTAGCGGCTATGTCTACGAGCAGTACTTC. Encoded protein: CASSFRPSGYVYEQYF.